These 31 T cell receptor beta chains came from one sample sequenced in a study of identical twins. TCRdb reprocessed the 5' RACE reads with MiXCR, giving one entry per CDR3 protein. The sample records approximately 1.8 million distinct CDR3 sequences, around a third being singletons. Sample: cord blood. Receptor source: a newborn girl in good health.

This clonotype was counted once. The chain combines TRBV20-1 with TRBJ2-5; tentative D call: TRBD1 (5 bases). This CDR3 region has 15 residues. Looked up from germline, CDR1 is DFQATT and CDR2 is SNEGSKA (reference sequence). With 0 bases removed from V and 3 bases from J, the gap between germline ends came to 14 bases. CDR3 sequence: CSARDQRGAEETQYF. The CDR3 bases are TGCAGTGCTAGAGATCAAAGGGGTGCGGAAGAGACCCAGTACTTC.

The chain employs TRBV18 and TRBJ1-2; tentatively, D is TRBD1 (6 bases). The CDR3 extends over 14 amino acids. V lost 3 bases and J lost 2, with 10 bases in between. Germline CDR1 KGHSH, CDR2 LQKENI. This chain's CDR3 is CASSPEGQNYGYTF. The CDR3, as DNA: TGTGCCAGCTCACCTGAAGGACAGAACTATGGCTACACCTTC.

This clonotype was recorded many times. The V and J genes are TRBV5-1 and TRBJ2-3; D not resolved. This CDR3 has 14 amino acids. Germline V gives CDR1 SGHRS, CDR2 YFSETQ. V lost 1 base, J lost 3 bases, and 9 bases lay in between. Here the CDR3 DNA reads TGCGCCAGCAGCTTGCTTCCAGCGACAGATACGCAGTATTTT. Translation gives CASSLLPATDTQYF.

This clonotype was detected a few times. The chain couples TRBV20-1 to TRBJ2-5; D may be TRBD2 (6 bases). Germline V gene lookup returns CDR1 DFQATT and CDR2 SNEGSKA (reference sequence). V was shortened by 7 bases and J by 4 bases, with 16 bases between the two germline ends. The CDR3 length is 13 residues. The CDR3 here is CSGRWGVSETQYF. The CDR3 DNA sequence: TGCAGTGGGCGGTGGGGGGTTTCAGAGACCCAGTACTTC.

This CDR3 reads CASSLRGGGQPQHF. For the CDR3, the DNA is TGTGCCAGCAGCTTAAGGGGCGGGGGTCAGCCCCAGCATTTT. V usage is TRBV7-2 and J usage is TRBJ1-5, with D possibly TRBD1 on 5 matching bases. The CDR3 covers 14 residues. CDR1 is SGHTA and CDR2 is FQGNSA in the germline V gene. The V and J ends lost 2 bases and 6 bases respectively, with 11 bases between them.

V usage is TRBV4-1 and J usage is TRBJ2-3; no reliable D call. The CDR3 spans 16 residues. Germline V gives CDR1 MGHRA, CDR2 YSYEKL. V dropped 1 base and J dropped 0 bases, with 11 bases sitting between them. CDR3 amino acids: CASSQVVATSTDTQYF. CDR3 nucleotide sequence: TGCGCCAGCAGCCAAGTGGTGGCGACTAGCACAGATACGCAGTATTTT.

This clonotype was counted a few times. The chain uses TRBV7-2 and TRBJ2-2; D possibly corresponds to TRBD1 (5 bases). Trimming took 1 base from V and 13 from J, leaving 16 bases between them. The CDR3 sequence is 14 residues long. Germline loops: CDR1 SGHTA, CDR2 FQGNSA. The CDR3 sequence is CASSLELRQGRLFF. The CDR3 DNA reads as TGTGCCAGCAGCTTAGAACTGAGGCAGGGCAGGCTGTTTTTT.

This clonotype has a count of ten or more. The rearrangement joins TRBV2 to TRBJ2-1, with 10 bases that match TRBD2. This CDR3 has 15 amino acids. Germline trimming cut 6 bases from V and 4 bases from J; bases unmatched to any gene: 6. Per germline, CDR1 SNHLY and CDR2 FYNNEI. CDR3 region: CASRGRTSGYNEQFF. The DNA for the CDR3 is TGTGCCAGCAGGGGACGGACTAGCGGTTACAATGAGCAGTTCTTC.

In its sample, this clonotype was seen a few times. The chain links TRBV7-6 to TRBJ1-1; 8 bases fit TRBD1. V lost 5 bases and J lost 11; bases outside the gene matches: 13. This CDR3 spans 14 amino acids. Germline CDR1 SGHVS, CDR2 FNYEAQ. The CDR3 spells CASSQDRALKRAFF. CDR3 bases: TGTGCCAGCAGCCAGGACAGGGCGTTAAAAAGGGCTTTCTTT.

V usage is TRBV20-1 and J usage is TRBJ1-5, with 7 bases matching TRBD1. J gave up 6 bases and V 3 bases, and 5 bases lay outside the gene matches. This CDR3 comprises 13 residues. CDR1 is DFQATT and CDR2 is SNEGSKA in the germline V gene (reference sequence). This CDR3 reads CSASSRGVQPQHF. Written as DNA, the CDR3 is TGCAGTGCTAGTAGCAGGGGGGTTCAGCCCCAGCATTTT.

The rearrangement links TRBV20-1 to TRBJ2-5; 8 positions agree with TRBD2. The CDR3 extends over 14 amino acids. CDR1 and CDR2 from the germline V gene are DFQATT and SNEGSKA (reference sequence). J lost 1 base, V lost 4 bases, and 5 bases had no gene match. The CDR3 protein is CSANERGTQETQYF. CDR3 DNA sequence: TGCAGTGCTAACGAGCGGGGGACCCAAGAGACCCAGTACTTC.

This clonotype has just a few counts. The V gene is TRBV12-3 or TRBV12-4, the J gene TRBJ1-4; no clear D. The CDR3 totals 15 residues. V was trimmed by 8 bases and J by 8 bases, leaving 21 bases between them. CDR3 region: CASSASGRIREKLFF. CDR3 nucleotides: TGTGCCAGCTCCGCCTCGGGCAGGATACGGGAAAAACTGTTTTTT.

This clonotype was observed a handful of times. V usage is TRBV6-2 or TRBV6-3 and J usage is TRBJ2-5, with D tentatively TRBD2 (6 bases). CDR1 MNHEY and CDR2 SVGEGT come from the germline V gene. V was clipped by 2 bases and J by 0 bases, with 13 bases between them. This CDR3 spans 16 amino acids. CDR3 nucleotides: TGTGCCAGCAGTTACGGAGTAGCGGCAAACCAAGAGACCCAGTACTTC. Amino acid sequence: CASSYGVAANQETQYF.

The V call is TRBV4-2, the J call TRBJ2-7; TRBD2 agrees at 10 bases. The CDR3 runs to 16 residues. The V gene's germline CDR1 is LGHNA and CDR2 YNFKEQ. Trimming cost V 1 base and J 7 bases; bases outside gene matches: 10. Here the CDR3 reads CASSQAGTSEYNEQYF. For the CDR3, the DNA is TGTGCCAGCAGCCAAGCCGGGACTAGCGAGTACAATGAGCAGTACTTC.

V gene TRBV7-9 combines with J gene TRBJ2-1, with D possibly matching TRBD2 (6 bases). The CDR3 spans 13 residues. V lost 5 bases to trimming and J lost 8 bases, with 13 bases between them. Germline CDR1 and CDR2: SEHNR and FQNEAQ (reference sequence). CDR3: CASSTPLAYEQFF. The CDR3 region has the DNA TGTGCCAGCAGCACCCCCCTAGCGTATGAGCAGTTCTTC.

This clonotype was observed many times. V is TRBV20-1 and J is TRBJ1-2; perhaps TRBD1 as D (5 bases). Germline lookup yields CDR1 DFQATT and CDR2 SNEGSKA (reference sequence). The CDR3 loop spans 11 amino acids. V lost 5 bases to trimming and J lost 3 bases, with 7 bases between them. The CDR3 coding sequence is TGCAGTGCTTCAGGGCACTATGGCTACACCTTC. Translation: CSASGHYGYTF.

The gene calls are TRBV20-1 and TRBJ1-2, with unresolved D. Germline V CDR1 and CDR2: DFQATT, SNEGSKA (reference sequence). This CDR3 is 16 amino acids long. Trimming took off 0 bases at V and 4 bases at J, with 18 bases between the two ends. This chain's CDR3 is CSARDPGRDSSYGYTF. In DNA form, the CDR3 reads TGCAGTGCTAGAGATCCCGGACGGGATTCTTCCTATGGCTACACCTTC.

In its sample, this clonotype was seen a few times. The chain is built from TRBV5-1 and TRBJ1-4; 7 bases line up with TRBD1. The CDR3 loop spans 13 amino acids. Per germline, CDR1 SGHRS and CDR2 YFSETQ. Trimming at V came to 4 bases and at J to 8 bases, leaving 5 bases not matched to a gene. The CDR3 DNA reads TGCGCCAGCAGCACACGACAGGGCGAAAAACTGTTTTTT. Its translation is CASSTRQGEKLFF. Filled out from reference TRBV5-1 and TRBJ1-4, the complete variable domain reads KAGVTQTPRYLIKTRGQQVTLSCSPISGHRSVSWYQQTPGQGLQFLFEYFSETQRNKGNFPGRFSGRQFSNSRSEMNVSTLELGDSALYLCASSTRQGEKLFFGSGTQLSVL.

V and J are TRBV7-8 and TRBJ2-2, with a tentative D call TRBD1 (7 bases). The CDR3 runs to 15 residues. The V and J ends lost 5 bases and 4 bases respectively, with 14 bases between them. Germline CDR1 and CDR2: SGHVS and FQNEAQ. The CDR3, as DNA: TGTGCCAGCAGCCGTGCGGGGACAGCCACCGGGGAGCTGTTTTTT. Translation gives CASSRAGTATGELFF.

Regarding this clonotype: One junction end does not reproduce the germline sequence, and a read error may be involved. The rearrangement joins TRBV24-1 to TRBJ2-3; D may correspond to TRBD1 or TRBD2 (6 bases each). Germline V gene lookup returns CDR1 KGHDR and CDR2 SFDVKD. The CDR3 is made up of 16 amino acids. The CDR3 region is CATSDLGGSDTVTQYF. The CDR3 bases are TGTGCCACCAGTGACCTAGGGGGGTCCGACACAGTTACGCAGTATTTT.

The chain joins TRBV14 to TRBJ2-7, with D possibly TRBD1 on 5 matching bases. The CDR3 spans 17 residues. V gave up 4 bases and J gave up 2 bases, with 21 bases separating them. Germline V gene lookup returns CDR1 SGHDN and CDR2 FVKESK. CDR3 sequence (DNA): TGTGCCAGCAGCCGTGGTGGTGGGGCGCGCGTTACCTACGAGCAGTACTTC. Translating gives CASSRGGGARVTYEQYF.

This chain links TRBV21-1 with TRBJ2-4; TRBD1, as called in the table, went unchecked against the DNA. TRBV21-1 is designated a pseudogene. The CDR3 contains 14 residues. CDR3 sequence (DNA): TGTGCCAGCAGCCCTCGGGACAGATCCTGGGAGCAGTACTTC. It translates to CASSPRDRSWEQYF.

This clonotype has more than one count but fewer than ten. The chain couples TRBV20-1 to TRBJ2-3; TRBD1 is a possible D gene (5 bases). The V end was cut by 7 bases, the J end by 6 bases, with 17 bases between. This CDR3 contains 13 residues. CDR1 DFQATT and CDR2 SNEGSKA come from the germline V gene (reference sequence). The CDR3 sequence is CSEGRQGWDTQYF. For the CDR3, the DNA is TGCAGTGAAGGTCGCCAGGGATGGGATACGCAGTATTTT.

This chain connects TRBV10-3 to TRBJ1-1; possibly TRBD1 for D (6 bases). The CDR3 extends over 16 amino acids. Per the germline V gene, CDR1 is ENHRY and CDR2 is SYGVKD. The germline V and J ends were trimmed by 3 bases and 2 bases, with 16 bases remaining between them. The CDR3 DNA reads as TGTGCCATCAGTGATAGACACAGGGCATCAAACACTGAAGCTTTCTTT. Translating gives CAISDRHRASNTEAFF.

This clonotype has ten or more counts. V is TRBV7-8 and J is TRBJ2-4; D not resolved. Trimming shortened V by 5 bases and J by 8 bases, and 10 bases separated the two germline ends. The CDR3 extends over 12 amino acids. Germline values: CDR1 SGHVS, CDR2 FQNEAQ. The CDR3 loop reads CASSPPLDIQYF. The CDR3, as DNA: TGTGCCAGCAGCCCCCCTTTGGACATTCAGTACTTC.

This clonotype was counted only a few times. The chain couples TRBV29-1 to TRBJ1-2, with a possible D match to TRBD1 (5 bases). The germline V and J ends were trimmed by 3 bases and 1 base, with 12 bases remaining between them. CDR3 length: 14 amino acids. Germline V lookup: CDR1 SQVTM, CDR2 ANQGSEA. In nucleotides, the CDR3 is TGCAGCGTTGATGGGACGTCAGATAACTATGGCTACACCTTC. It translates to CSVDGTSDNYGYTF.

This clonotype was counted between two and nine times. This sequence joins TRBV20-1 and TRBJ2-1, with a tentative D call TRBD2 (5 bases). The germline V gene has CDR1 DFQATT and CDR2 SNEGSKA (reference sequence). V was pared by 3 bases and J by 4 bases, with 13 bases between. The CDR3 contains 14 residues. CDR3 in DNA: TGCAGTGCTAGCTCTGTCCCGGGGTACAATGAGCAGTTCTTC. This gives the protein CSASSVPGYNEQFF.

The J gene is TRBJ2-1, the V gene TRBV3-1, with unresolved D. V was trimmed by 3 bases and J by 8 bases, leaving 20 bases between them. The CDR3 covers 16 residues. The germline V gene has CDR1 LGHDT and CDR2 YNNKEL (reference sequence). The CDR3 DNA is TGTGCCAGCAGCCAGGCCTATTCGGTTGTGGGCGATGAGCAGTTCTTC. Translating it yields CASSQAYSVVGDEQFF.

This clonotype was detected a few times. The chain has TRBV5-6 and TRBJ2-4, with TRBD2 as a possible D gene (6 bases). The germline gives CDR1 SGHDT, CDR2 YYEEEE. The V gene lost 2 bases and the J gene lost 0 bases, with 21 bases spanning the gap. The CDR3 extends over 19 amino acids. CDR3 coding DNA: TGTGCCAGCAGCTTTTTCATCGGGACTGCCCTAATAGCCAAAAACATTCAGTACTTC. Its protein product is CASSFFIGTALIAKNIQYF.

The rearrangement links TRBV6-1 to TRBJ1-2; D unresolved. V was trimmed by 1 base and J by 5 bases, leaving 8 bases between them. The CDR3 contains 13 residues. Germline V lookup: CDR1 MNHNS, CDR2 SASEGT. The CDR3 bases are TGTGCCAGCAGTGAAGAAGTCAGATATGGCTACACCTTC. This codes for CASSEEVRYGYTF.

This clonotype was detected many times. This chain connects TRBV5-1 to TRBJ2-1, with D possibly being TRBD1 or TRBD2 (5 bases each). CDR3 length: 15 amino acids. The V and J ends lost 3 bases and 9 bases respectively, with 19 bases between them. CDR1 and CDR2 from the germline V gene are SGHRS and YFSETQ. DNA for the CDR3: TGCGCCAGCAGCTCTACAGGAGGCCAAACAACTGAGCAGTTCTTC. Translating it yields CASSSTGGQTTEQFF.